This T cell receptor (beta chain) was sequenced during a study of shared clonotypes between healthy human individuals. Remarks on this clone: What it recognizes is unknown.

Adult donors, all healthy and HIV-negative, had no recent acute infections or vaccinations. The method was immunoSEQ multiplex PCR; TCRdb's version includes in-frame clones alone and lacks a portion of them. Of nearly 1 million clones listed, more than 75% are singletons. General study points: Clonotype sharing among the donors was expected to vary with sequencing depth.

The sequencing input was memory CD4+ T cells sorted from blood. Described subset: CD45RA-negative fraction. The receptor was isolated from a man aged 18 to 29 in good health.

CDR3 nucleotides: TGTGCCAGCAGGAAAACAGGACAGGGCGGAGAGACCCAGTACTTC. The encoded protein is CASRKTGQGGETQYF. The chain links TRBV6-6 to TRBJ2-5; 8 nucleotides line up with TRBD1. In germline, CDR1 is MNHNY, CDR2 SVGAGI (reference sequence). There are 15 residues in the CDR3. J lost 4 bases, V lost 6 bases, and 10 bases had no gene match.